The 12 T cell receptor beta chains below were found in one sample sequenced in a study of memory CD4+ T cells and cytomegalovirus serostatus. Single viable CD3+CD4+CD8-CD45RO+ cells were sorted as the memory CD4+ T cells. The table came from immunoSEQ multiplex PCR; TCRdb's copy has only in-frame clones and leaves some out. This table has under 35,000 clones, more than 75% appearing once. Sample: memory CD4+ T cells from blood. These receptors were obtained from an adult in good health and CMV-seronegative.

This chain joins TRBV6-6 and TRBJ1-1; unclear D gene. Germline V gene sequence: CDR1 MNHNY, CDR2 SVGAGI (reference sequence). The CDR3 has 13 residues. V lost 2 bases to trimming and J lost 0 bases, with 4 bases between them. The CDR3 sequence is CASSYPLNTEAFF. The CDR3, as DNA: TGTGCCAGCAGTTACCCTTTGAACACTGAAGCTTTCTTT.

The chain employs TRBV4-2 and TRBJ2-7; D call uncertain. V shed 5 bases and J shed 5 bases, with 10 bases lying between them. The CDR3 consists of 12 residues. Germline V gene data show CDR1 as LGHNA and CDR2 as YNFKEQ. The CDR3 loop reads CASSLSWNEQYF. The CDR3 coding sequence is TGTGCCAGCAGCTTGTCTTGGAACGAGCAGTACTTC.

This clone was observed a few times. The V gene is TRBV2, the J gene TRBJ1-1; D gene uncertain. CDR1 and CDR2 from the germline V gene are SNHLY and FYNNEI. Trimming shortened V by 1 base and J by 5 bases, and 2 bases separated the two germline ends. This CDR3 region has 11 residues. Here the CDR3 DNA reads TGTGCCAGCAGTGAAGGGACTGAAGCTTTCTTT. This sequence encodes CASSEGTEAFF.

This chain uses TRBV9 with TRBJ1-1, with TRBD1 as a possible D gene (5 bases). Germline assignment: CDR1 SGDLS and CDR2 YYNGEE. Trimming took off 4 bases at V and 3 bases at J, with 19 bases between the two ends. The CDR3 runs 16 residues. The CDR3 region is CASSPLGQIHDTEAFF. The CDR3 bases are TGTGCCAGCAGCCCCCTAGGACAAATTCATGACACTGAAGCTTTCTTT.

The rearrangement joins TRBV19 to TRBJ1-1; D is possibly TRBD1 (5 bases). The CDR3 runs to 13 residues. The germline gives CDR1 LNHDA, CDR2 SQIVND (reference sequence). The V gene lost 6 bases and the J gene lost 2 bases, with 10 bases spanning the gap. CDR3 DNA sequence: TGTGCCAGTAGGAGGGGTCCTAACACTGAAGCTTTCTTT. Encoded protein: CASRRGPNTEAFF.

V and J are TRBV4-2 and TRBJ2-2; TRBD2 matches 13 bases. Germline values: CDR1 LGHNA, CDR2 YNFKEQ. The CDR3 runs 17 residues. V trimming: 4 bases; J trimming: 7 bases; junction bases outside the gene matches: 9. The CDR3: CASSRTSGGLRDGELFF. In nucleotides, the CDR3 is TGTGCCAGCAGCCGGACTAGCGGGGGCCTTAGGGACGGGGAGCTGTTTTTT.

CDR3 sequence: CASSLGAGTSYEQYF. The CDR3 DNA reads as TGTGCCAGCAGCTTAGGGGCAGGGACCTCCTACGAGCAGTACTTC. This chain connects TRBV7-9 to TRBJ2-7; D possibly matches TRBD1 or TRBD2 (5 bases each). The CDR3 sequence is 15 residues long. V lost 1 base to trimming and J lost 0 bases, with 10 bases between them. CDR1 and CDR2 (germline): SEHNR, FQNEAQ (reference sequence). Variable domain in full (rest from reference TRBV7-9 and TRBJ2-7): DTGVSQNPRHKITKRGQNVTFRCDPISEHNRLYWYRQTLGQGPEFLTYFQNEAQLEKSRLLSDRFSAERPKGSFSTLEIQRTEQGDSAMYLCASSLGAGTSYEQYFGPGTRLTVT.

Concerning this clone: Its ends do not fully match the called genes, so a read error is possible. The chain has TRBV7-2 and TRBJ2-7; 9 nucleotides agree with TRBD2. The CDR3 runs to 15 residues. The V gene's germline CDR1 is SGHTA and CDR2 FQGNSA. This CDR3 reads CASSLAGSPSYEQYF. The DNA of the CDR3 is TGTGCCAGCAGCCTAGCGGGATCGCCCTCCTACGAGCAGTACTTC.

This clone was counted only a few times. The CDR3 loop is CASSLLAGGSYNEQFF. CDR3 DNA: TGTGCCAGCAGTTTATTAGCGGGAGGCTCCTACAATGAGCAGTTCTTC. V gene TRBV28 combines with J gene TRBJ2-1, with 10 bases aligning to TRBD2. The ends lost 1 base at V and 0 bases at J; junction bases unmatched: 0. Germline V gene lookup returns CDR1 MDHEN and CDR2 SYDVKM. This CDR3 is built from 16 residues.

The chain combines TRBV27 with TRBJ1-1; D might be TRBD1 (5 bases). CDR1 is MNHEY, CDR2 SMNVEV, per germline (reference sequence). Trimming left V 6 bases short and J 1 base short, with 12 bases between. The CDR3 totals 14 residues. The DNA for the CDR3 is TGTGCCAGCAGGACCCCGGACAAGAACACTGAAGCTTTCTTT. Amino acids: CASRTPDKNTEAFF.

This chain connects TRBV7-2 to TRBJ2-7; 7 nucleotides align to TRBD2. CDR3 length: 13 residues. After removal of 5 bases from V and 2 bases from J, the junction contained 3 bases not matched to a gene. In germline, CDR1 is SGHTA, CDR2 FQGNSA. CDR3 amino acids: CASSEAGPYEQYF. In nucleotides, the CDR3 is TGTGCCAGCAGCGAAGCGGGGCCCTACGAGCAGTACTTC.

The gene calls are TRBV11-2 and TRBJ2-7, with 9 bases matching TRBD1. Germline V gene lookup returns CDR1 SGHAT and CDR2 FQNNGV. This CDR3 has 15 residues. V dropped 0 bases and J dropped 3; count of bases not matched to a gene: 3. CDR3 residues: CASSLEGQGYYEQYF. In DNA, the CDR3 is TGTGCCAGCAGCTTAGAGGGACAGGGTTACTACGAGCAGTACTTC.